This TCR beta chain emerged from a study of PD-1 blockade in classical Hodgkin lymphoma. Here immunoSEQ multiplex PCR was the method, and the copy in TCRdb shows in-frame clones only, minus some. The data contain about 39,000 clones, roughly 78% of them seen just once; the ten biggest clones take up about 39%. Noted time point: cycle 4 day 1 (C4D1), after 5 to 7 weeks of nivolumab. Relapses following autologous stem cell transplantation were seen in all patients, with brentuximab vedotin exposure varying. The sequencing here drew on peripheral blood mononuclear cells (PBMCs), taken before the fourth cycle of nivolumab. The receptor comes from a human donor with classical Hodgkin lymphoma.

This CDR3 is CASQGLSLQETQYF. As DNA, the CDR3 is TGTGCCAGCCAGGGACTCTCACTCCAAGAGACCCAGTACTTC. The chain employs TRBV28 and TRBJ2-5; possibly TRBD2 for D (6 bases). Trimming removed 8 bases at V and 1 base at J, with 14 bases between. The CDR3 runs 14 residues. In germline, CDR1 is MDHEN, CDR2 SYDVKM.